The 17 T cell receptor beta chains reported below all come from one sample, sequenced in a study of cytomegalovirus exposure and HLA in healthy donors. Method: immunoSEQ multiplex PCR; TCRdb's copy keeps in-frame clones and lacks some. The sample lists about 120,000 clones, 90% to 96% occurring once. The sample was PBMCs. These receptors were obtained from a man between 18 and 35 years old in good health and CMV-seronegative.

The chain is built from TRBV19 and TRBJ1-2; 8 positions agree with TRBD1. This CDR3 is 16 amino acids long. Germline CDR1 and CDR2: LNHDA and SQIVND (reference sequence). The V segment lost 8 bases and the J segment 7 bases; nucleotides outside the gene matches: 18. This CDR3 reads CASHSGQGTSYSGYTF. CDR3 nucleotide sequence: TGTGCCAGTCATTCAGGACAGGGAACTTCTTACTCTGGCTACACCTTC.

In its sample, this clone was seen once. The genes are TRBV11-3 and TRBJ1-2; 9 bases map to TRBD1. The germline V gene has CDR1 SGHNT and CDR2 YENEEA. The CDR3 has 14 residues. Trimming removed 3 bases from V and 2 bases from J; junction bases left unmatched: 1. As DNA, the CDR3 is TGTGCCAGCAGCTTCGGGACAGGGAACTATGGCTACACCTTC. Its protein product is CASSFGTGNYGYTF.

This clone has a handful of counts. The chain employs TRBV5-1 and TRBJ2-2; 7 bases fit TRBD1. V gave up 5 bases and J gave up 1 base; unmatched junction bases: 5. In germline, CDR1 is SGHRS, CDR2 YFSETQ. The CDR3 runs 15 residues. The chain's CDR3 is CASSFWTGNTGELFF. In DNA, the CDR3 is TGCGCCAGCAGTTTTTGGACAGGGAACACCGGGGAGCTGTTTTTT.

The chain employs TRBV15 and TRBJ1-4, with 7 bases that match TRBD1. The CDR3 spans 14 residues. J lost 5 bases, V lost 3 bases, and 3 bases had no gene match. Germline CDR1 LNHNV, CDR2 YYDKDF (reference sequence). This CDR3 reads CATSRLQGNEKLFF. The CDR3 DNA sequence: TGTGCCACCAGCAGGCTACAGGGGAATGAAAAACTGTTTTTT.

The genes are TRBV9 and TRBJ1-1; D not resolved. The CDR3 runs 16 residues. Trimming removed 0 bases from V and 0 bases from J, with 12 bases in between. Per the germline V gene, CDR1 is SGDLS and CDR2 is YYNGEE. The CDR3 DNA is TGTGCCAGCAGCGTAGTGAGGGAGGGAGTGAACACTGAAGCTTTCTTT. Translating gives CASSVVREGVNTEAFF.

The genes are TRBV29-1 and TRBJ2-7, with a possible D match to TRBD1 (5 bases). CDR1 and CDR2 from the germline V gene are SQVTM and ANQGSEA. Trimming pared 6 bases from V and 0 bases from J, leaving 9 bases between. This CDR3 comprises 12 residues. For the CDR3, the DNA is TGCAGCGTCGTGACAGACTCCTACGAGCAGTACTTC. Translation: CSVVTDSYEQYF.

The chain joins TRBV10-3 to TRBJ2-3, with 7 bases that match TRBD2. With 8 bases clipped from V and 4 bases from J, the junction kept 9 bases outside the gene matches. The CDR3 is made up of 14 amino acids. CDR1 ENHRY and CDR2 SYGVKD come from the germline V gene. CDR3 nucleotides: TGTGCCATCGGTGGGGGGGGAAATTCAGATACGCAGTATTTT. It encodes CAIGGGGNSDTQYF.

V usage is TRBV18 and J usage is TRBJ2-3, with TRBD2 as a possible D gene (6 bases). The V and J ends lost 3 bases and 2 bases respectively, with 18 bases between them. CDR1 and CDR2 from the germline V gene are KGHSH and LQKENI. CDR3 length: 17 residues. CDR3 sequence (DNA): TGTGCCAGCTCACCTTTAGGGCTAGCGAGACCCACAGATACGCAGTATTTT. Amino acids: CASSPLGLARPTDTQYF. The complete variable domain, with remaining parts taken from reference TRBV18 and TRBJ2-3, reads NAGVMQNPRHLVRRRGQEARLRCSPMKGHSHVYWYRQLPEEGLKFMVYLQKENIIDESGMPKERFSAEFPKEGPSILRIQQVVRGDSAAYFCASSPLGLARPTDTQYFGPGTRLTVL.

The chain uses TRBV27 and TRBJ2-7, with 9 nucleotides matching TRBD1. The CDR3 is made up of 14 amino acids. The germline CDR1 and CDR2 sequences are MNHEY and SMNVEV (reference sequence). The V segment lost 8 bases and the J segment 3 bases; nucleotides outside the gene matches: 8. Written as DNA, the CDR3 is TGTGCCAGCGGACCGGGACAGGGCTACTACGAGCAGTACTTC. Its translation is CASGPGQGYYEQYF.

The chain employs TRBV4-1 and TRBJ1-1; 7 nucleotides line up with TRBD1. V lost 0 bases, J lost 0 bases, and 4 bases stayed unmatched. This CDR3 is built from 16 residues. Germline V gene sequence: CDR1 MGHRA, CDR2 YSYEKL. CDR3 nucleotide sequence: TGCGCCAGCAGCCAAGAGGTGGGACAGATGAACACTGAAGCTTTCTTT. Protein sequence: CASSQEVGQMNTEAFF.

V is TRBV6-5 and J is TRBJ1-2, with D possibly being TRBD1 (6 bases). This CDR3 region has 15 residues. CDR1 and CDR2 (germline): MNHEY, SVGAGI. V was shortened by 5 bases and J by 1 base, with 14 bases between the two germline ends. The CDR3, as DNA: TGTGCCAGCAGTCCCATTACAGGGAGTAACTATGGCTACACCTTC. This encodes CASSPITGSNYGYTF.

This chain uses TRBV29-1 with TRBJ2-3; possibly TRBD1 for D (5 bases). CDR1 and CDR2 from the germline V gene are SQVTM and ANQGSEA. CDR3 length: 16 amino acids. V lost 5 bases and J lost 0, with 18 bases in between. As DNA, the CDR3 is TGCAGCGTTACTTCAACCAGGGCTTCTAGCACAGATACGCAGTATTTT. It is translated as CSVTSTRASSTDTQYF.

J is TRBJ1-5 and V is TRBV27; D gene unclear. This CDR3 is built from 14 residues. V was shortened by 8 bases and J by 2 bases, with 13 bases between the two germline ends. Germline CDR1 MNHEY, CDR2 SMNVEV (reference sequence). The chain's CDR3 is CASGPRGGNQPQHF. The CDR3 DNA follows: TGTGCCAGCGGCCCCCGGGGAGGCAATCAGCCCCAGCATTTT.

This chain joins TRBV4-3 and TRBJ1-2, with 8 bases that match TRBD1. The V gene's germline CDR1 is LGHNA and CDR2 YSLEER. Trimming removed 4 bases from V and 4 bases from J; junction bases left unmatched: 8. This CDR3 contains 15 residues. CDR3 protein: CASSPTGDGSYGYTF. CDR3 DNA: TGCGCCAGCAGCCCGACAGGGGACGGGAGCTATGGCTACACCTTC.

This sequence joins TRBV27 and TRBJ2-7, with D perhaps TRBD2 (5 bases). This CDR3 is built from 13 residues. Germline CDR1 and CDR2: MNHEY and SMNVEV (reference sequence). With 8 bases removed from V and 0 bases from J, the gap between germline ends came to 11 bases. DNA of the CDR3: TGTGCCAGCGCTAGCCGGGCCTCCTACGAGCAGTACTTC. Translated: CASASRASYEQYF.

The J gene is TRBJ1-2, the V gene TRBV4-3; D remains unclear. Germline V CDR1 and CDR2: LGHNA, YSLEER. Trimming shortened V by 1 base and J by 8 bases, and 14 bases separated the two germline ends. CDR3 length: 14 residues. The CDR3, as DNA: TGCGCCAGCAGCCAAGCGTCGGGTACGGGGGGCTACACCTTC. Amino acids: CASSQASGTGGYTF.

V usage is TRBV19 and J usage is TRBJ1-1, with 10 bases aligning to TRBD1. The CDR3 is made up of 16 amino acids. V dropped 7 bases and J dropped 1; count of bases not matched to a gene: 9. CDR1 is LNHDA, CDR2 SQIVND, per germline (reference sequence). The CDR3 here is CASTHRQGAQNTEAFF. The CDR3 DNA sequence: TGTGCCAGTACCCATAGACAGGGGGCTCAGAACACTGAAGCTTTCTTT.